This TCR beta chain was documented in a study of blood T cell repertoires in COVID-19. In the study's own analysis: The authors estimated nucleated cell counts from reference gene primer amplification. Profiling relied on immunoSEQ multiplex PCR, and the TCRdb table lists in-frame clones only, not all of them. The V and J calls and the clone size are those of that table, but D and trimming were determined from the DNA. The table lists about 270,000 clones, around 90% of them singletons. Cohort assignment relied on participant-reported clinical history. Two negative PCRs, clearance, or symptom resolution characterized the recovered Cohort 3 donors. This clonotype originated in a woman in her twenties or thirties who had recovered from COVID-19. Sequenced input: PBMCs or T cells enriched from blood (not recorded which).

CDR3 residues: CASSQRGLSTGELFF. CDR3 nucleotides: TGCGCCAGCAGCCAGAGGGGGCTAAGCACCGGGGAGCTGTTTTTT. The chain joins TRBV4-3 to TRBJ2-2, with 7 bases aligning to TRBD1. The CDR3 runs 15 residues. The junction had 5 bases not matched to a gene; V was cut back by 3 bases and J by 4 bases. Germline lookup yields CDR1 LGHNA and CDR2 YSLEER.